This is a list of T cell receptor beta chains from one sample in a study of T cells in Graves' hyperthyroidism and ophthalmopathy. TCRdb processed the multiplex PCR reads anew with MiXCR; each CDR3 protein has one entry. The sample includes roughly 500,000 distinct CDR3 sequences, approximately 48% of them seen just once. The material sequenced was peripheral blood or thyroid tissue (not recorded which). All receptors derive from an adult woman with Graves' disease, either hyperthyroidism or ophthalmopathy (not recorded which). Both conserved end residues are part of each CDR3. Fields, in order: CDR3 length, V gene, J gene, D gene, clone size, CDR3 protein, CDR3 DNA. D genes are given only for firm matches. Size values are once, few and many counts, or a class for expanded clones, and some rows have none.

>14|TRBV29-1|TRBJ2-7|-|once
CSVSGQVASYEQYF
TGCAGCGTCAGTGGGCAGGTCGCCTCCTACGAGCAGTACTTC
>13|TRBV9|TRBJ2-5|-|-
CASSVAVWETQYF
TGTGCCAGCAGCGTAGCGGTCTGGGAGACCCAGTACTTC
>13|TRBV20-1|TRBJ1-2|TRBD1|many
CSARPGTGVGYTF
TGCAGTGCTCGCCCCGGGACAGGGGTTGGCTACACCTTC
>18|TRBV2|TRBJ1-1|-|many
CASSDPYRRSSRTPEAFF
TGTGCCAGCAGTGATCCCTACAGACGTTCCTCTCGGACTCCTGAAGCTTTCTTT
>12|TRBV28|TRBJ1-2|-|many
CASSFRDYGYTF
TGTGCCAGCAGTTTCAGGGACTATGGCTACACCTTC
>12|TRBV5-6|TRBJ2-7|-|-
CAWSLDGNREYF
TGTGCCTGGAGCCTCGACGGGAACAGGGAGTACTTC
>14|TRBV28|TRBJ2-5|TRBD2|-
CASSTSGNQETQYF
TGTGCCAGCAGCACCAGCGGGAACCAAGAGACCCAGTACTTC
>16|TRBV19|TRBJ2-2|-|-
CASTTRGGTATGELFF
TGTGCCAGTACCACCAGGGGAGGGACGGCCACCGGGGAGCTGTTTTTT
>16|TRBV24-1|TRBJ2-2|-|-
CATSDQRAPNTGELSW
TGTGCCACCAGTGACCAACGGGCGCCGAACACCGGGGAGCTGTCTTGG
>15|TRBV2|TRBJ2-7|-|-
CASSEPIGLSYEQYF
TGCGCCAGCAGTGAACCAATTGGTCTATCCTACGAGCAGTACTTC